This T cell receptor (beta chain) appears in the sequencing data of a study of early T cells in non-severe SARS-CoV-2 infection. Individual cDNA molecules each received unique molecular identifiers attached to them. TCRdb re-called the 5' RACE reads with MiXCR, one entry per CDR3 protein. The sample carries 85,000 to 90,000 distinct CDR3 sequences, roughly 15% recorded once. V was trimmed by 6 bases and J by 2 bases, leaving 10 bases between them. The CDR3 contains 14 residues. Germline V gene data show CDR1 as MGHRA and CDR2 as YSYEKL. The rearrangement uses TRBV4-1 and TRBJ2-2, with TRBD2 as a possible D gene (5 bases). The sequenced sample consisted of whole blood. The TCR was taken from an adult who was a healthcare worker with PCR-confirmed SARS-CoV-2 infection or an uninfected control (not recorded which). CDR3 nucleotides: TGCGCCAGCAGAAAACCGGGAAACACCGGGGAGCTGTTTTTT. This gives the protein CASRKPGNTGELFF.